This T cell receptor beta chain was identified in a study of blood T cell repertoires in COVID-19. Study background: From the United States, Italy and Spain came samples of acute and convalescent COVID-19. PBMCs, B-cell-depleted T cells, or T cells were the source of the cDNA or gDNA that made up the material.

This clone has a single count. The V gene end was trimmed by 2 bases and the J gene end by 2 bases; junction bases not matched to a gene: 7. In germline, CDR1 is SGHAT, CDR2 FQNNGV. The CDR3 has 17 residues. Original handling: Cell counts per sample came from amplifying reference gene primers. The assay was immunoSEQ multiplex PCR, and TCRdb's table has in-frame clones only and misses some. D and trimming were read from the DNA, whereas the V and J calls and clone size are those reported in that table. The sample yields roughly 180,000 clones, approximately 86% seen once. This sequence originates from a woman in her 30s with active or convalescent COVID-19. This chain links TRBV11-2 with TRBJ2-5; 11 bases are shared with TRBD2. Sequenced input: peripheral blood. The CDR3: CASSLFPTSGEQETQYF. In DNA, the CDR3 is TGTGCCAGCAGCTTATTTCCGACTAGCGGGGAACAAGAGACCCAGTACTTC.